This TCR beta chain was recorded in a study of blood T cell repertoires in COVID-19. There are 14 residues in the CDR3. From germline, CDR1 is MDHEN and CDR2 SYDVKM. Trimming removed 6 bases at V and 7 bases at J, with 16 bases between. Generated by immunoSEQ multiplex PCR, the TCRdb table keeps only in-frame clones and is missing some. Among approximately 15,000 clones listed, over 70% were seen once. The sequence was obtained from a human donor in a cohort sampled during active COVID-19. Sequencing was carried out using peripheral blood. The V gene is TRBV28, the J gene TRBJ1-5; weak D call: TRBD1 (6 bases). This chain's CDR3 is CASRSTGSSQPQHF. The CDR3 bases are TGTGCCAGCAGAAGTACAGGGTCGAGCCAGCCCCAGCATTTT. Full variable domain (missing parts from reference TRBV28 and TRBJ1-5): DVKVTQSSRYLVKRTGEKVFLECVQDMDHENMFWYRQDPGLGLRLIYFSYDVKMKEKGDIPEGYSVSREKKERFSLILESASTNQTSMYLCASRSTGSSQPQHFGDGTRLSIL.